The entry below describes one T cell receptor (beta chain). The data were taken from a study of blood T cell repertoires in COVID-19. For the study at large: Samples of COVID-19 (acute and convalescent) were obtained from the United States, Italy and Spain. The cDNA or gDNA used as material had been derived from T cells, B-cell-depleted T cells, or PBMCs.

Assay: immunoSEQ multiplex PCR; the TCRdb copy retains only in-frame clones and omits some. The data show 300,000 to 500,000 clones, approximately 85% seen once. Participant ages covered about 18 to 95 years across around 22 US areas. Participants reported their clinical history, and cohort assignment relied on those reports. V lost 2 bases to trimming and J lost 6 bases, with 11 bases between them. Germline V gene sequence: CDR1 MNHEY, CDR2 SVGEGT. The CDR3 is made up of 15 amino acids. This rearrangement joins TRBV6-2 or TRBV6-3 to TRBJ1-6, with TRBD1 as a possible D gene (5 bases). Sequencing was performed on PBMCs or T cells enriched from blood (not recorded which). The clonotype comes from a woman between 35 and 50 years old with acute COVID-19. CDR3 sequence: CASSYLGTSNSPLHF. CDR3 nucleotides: TGTGCCAGCAGTTACCTGGGGACTTCTAATTCACCCCTCCACTTT.